This T cell receptor (beta chain) was sequenced during a study of OX40 agonist ivuxolimab in advanced cancers. The CDR3 sequence is 15 residues long. Trimming cost V 3 bases and J 4 bases, with 13 bases left between them. Germline V CDR1 and CDR2: SNHLY, FYNNEI. Sequenced by immunoSEQ multiplex PCR; TCRdb stores in-frame clones only, minus some. The data contain more than 50,000 clones, approximately 90% of them seen just once; the ten biggest clones take up approximately 0.3%. This receptor was obtained from an adult with an advanced solid tumor such as melanoma, head and neck, liver or kidney cancer. The chain couples TRBV2 to TRBJ1-5; TRBD1 might be the D (5 bases). This material consisted of CD4+ or CD8+ T cells sorted from blood, taken in a trial of the OX40 agonist ivuxolimab. CDR3: CASSEGRARNQPQHF. Written as DNA, the CDR3 is TGTGCCAGCAGTGAGGGCAGGGCGCGAAATCAGCCCCAGCATTTT.